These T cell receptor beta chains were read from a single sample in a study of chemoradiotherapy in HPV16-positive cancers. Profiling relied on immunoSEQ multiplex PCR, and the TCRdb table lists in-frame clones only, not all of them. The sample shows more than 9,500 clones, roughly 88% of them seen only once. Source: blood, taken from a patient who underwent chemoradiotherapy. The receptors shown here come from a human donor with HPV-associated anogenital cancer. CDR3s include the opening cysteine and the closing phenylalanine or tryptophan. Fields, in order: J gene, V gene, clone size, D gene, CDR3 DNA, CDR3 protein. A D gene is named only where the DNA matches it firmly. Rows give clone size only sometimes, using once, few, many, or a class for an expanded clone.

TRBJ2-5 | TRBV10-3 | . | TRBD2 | TGTGCCATCAGTGAGCCGGGACTAGCCGGTGGGGAGACCCAGTACTTC | CAISEPGLAGGETQYF
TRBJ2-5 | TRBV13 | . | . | TGTGCCAGCAGCCCTGTGGCCTTCCAAGAGACCCAGTACTTC | CASSPVAFQETQYF
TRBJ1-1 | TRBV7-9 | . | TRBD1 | TGTGCCAGCAGCCTCAGAGACAGGGGCACTGAAGCTTTCTTT | CASSLRDRGTEAFF
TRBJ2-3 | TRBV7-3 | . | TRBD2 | TGTGCCAGCAGCCTATTACCGGGGGGGGCCACAGATACGCAGTATTTT | CASSLLPGGATDTQYF
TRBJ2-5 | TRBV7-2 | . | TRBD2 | TGTGCCAGCAGCTTAGGGCTAGCGGTGGAGACCCAGTACTTC | CASSLGLAVETQYF
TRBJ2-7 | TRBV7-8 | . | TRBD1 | TGTGCCAGCAGCTCGGGACAGGGGGTCGACGAGCAGTACTTC | CASSSGQGVDEQYF
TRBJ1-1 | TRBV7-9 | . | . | TGTGCCAGCAGAAGGGACCGGGGCCTCCGGCGGTCCATGAACACTGAAGCTTTCTTT | CASRRDRGLRRSMNTEAFF
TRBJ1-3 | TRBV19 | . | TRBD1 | TGTGCCAGTAGACCTGGGACAGGTACAAACACCATATATTTT | CASRPGTGTNTIYF
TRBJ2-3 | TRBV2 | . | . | TGTGCCAGCGGTAGGGGCACAGATACGCAGTATTTT | CASGRGTDTQYF
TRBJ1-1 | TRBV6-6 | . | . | TGTGCCAGCAGTCTCGTAGCCGTCAACACTGAAGCTTTCTTT | CASSLVAVNTEAFF
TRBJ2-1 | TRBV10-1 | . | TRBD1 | TGCGCCAGGGGGGGACAGGGAGCATTGTACAATGAGCAGTTCTTC | CARGGQGALYNEQFF
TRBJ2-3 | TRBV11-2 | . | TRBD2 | TGTGCCAGCACCTACTCCGGGACTAGCTCATCCACAGATACGCAGTATTTT | CASTYSGTSSSTDTQYF
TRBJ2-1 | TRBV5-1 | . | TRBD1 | TGCGCCAGCAGCCCGGACAGGACCTGGAATGAGCAGTTCTTC | CASSPDRTWNEQFF
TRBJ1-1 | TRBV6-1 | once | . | TGTGCAACAACCCGCCCCGGGGGCGGGACTGAAGCTTTCTTT | CATTRPGGGTEAFF
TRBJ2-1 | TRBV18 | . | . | TGTGCCAGCTCACCCGGACCTTCGCGGGCCTACAATGAGCAGTTCTTC | CASSPGPSRAYNEQFF
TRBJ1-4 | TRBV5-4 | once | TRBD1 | TGTGCCAGCAGCCTAGGACAGGCAACTAATGAAAAACTGTTTTTT | CASSLGQATNEKLFF
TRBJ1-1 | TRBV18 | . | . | TGTGCCAGCTCACCACGGGCAGGGAACACTGAAGCTTTCTTT | CASSPRAGNTEAFF
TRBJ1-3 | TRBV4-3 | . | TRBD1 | TGCGCCAGCAGCCAAGACGGACAGGGCTCTGGAAACACCATATATTTT | CASSQDGQGSGNTIYF
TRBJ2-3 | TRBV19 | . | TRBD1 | TGTGCCAGTAGTATCGACAGGGGTGGGACGGATACGCAGTATTTT | CASSIDRGGTDTQYF
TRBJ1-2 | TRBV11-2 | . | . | TGTGCCAGCGGCAAGTACAGCTCTAACAACTATGGCTACACCTTC | CASGKYSSNNYGYTF
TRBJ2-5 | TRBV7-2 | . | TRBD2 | TGTGCCAGCAGCTTACAGGGACTAGCGGGGGAGACCCAGTACTTC | CASSLQGLAGETQYF
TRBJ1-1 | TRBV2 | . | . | TGTGCCAGCAGTGAAGACAGGGAGGCGGGGAGCACTGAAGCTTTCTTT | CASSEDREAGSTEAFF
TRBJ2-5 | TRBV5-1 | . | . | TGCGCCAGCAGCTTGGACAGCCAAGAGACCCAGTACTTC | CASSLDSQETQYF
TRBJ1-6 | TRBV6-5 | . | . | TGTGCCAGCAGTTACAGTCAGGGGAATTCACCCCTCCACTTT | CASSYSQGNSPLHF
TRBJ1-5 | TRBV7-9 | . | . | TGTGCCAGCAGCTTAGCGGGATGGGCTCAGCCCCAGCATTTT | CASSLAGWAQPQHF
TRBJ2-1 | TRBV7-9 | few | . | TGTGCCAGCAGCTTTCGGGGGACCCCATACAATGAGCAGTTCTTC | CASSFRGTPYNEQFF
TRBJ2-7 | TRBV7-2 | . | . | TGTGCCAGCAGCCACGCAGGACCCGTCTACGAGCAGTACTTC | CASSHAGPVYEQYF
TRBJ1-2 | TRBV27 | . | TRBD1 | TGTGCCAGCAGTTTATCCTACGGGACAGGGGTAGGAGGCTACACCTTC | CASSLSYGTGVGGYTF
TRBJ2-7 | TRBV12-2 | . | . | TGTGCAAGTCGCTTAGGAAAGTGCAAGTGGGGGATGGTTGACTACGAGCAGTACTTC | CASRLGKCKWGMVDYEQYF
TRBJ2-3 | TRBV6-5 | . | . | TGTGCCAGCAGTTACTCAGGGCGGCCTAGCACAGATACGCAGTATTTT | CASSYSGRPSTDTQYF
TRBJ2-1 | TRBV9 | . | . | TGTGCCAGCAGCGTGGACGGGTCCTACAATGAGCAGTTCTTC | CASSVDGSYNEQFF
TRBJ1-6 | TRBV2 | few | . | TGTGCCAGCCCCCGGGACGACGGTCCCCTCCACTTT | CASPRDDGPLHF
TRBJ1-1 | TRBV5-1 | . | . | TGCGCCAGCAGCTTGGACTGGACGAAGACTGAAGCTTTCTTT | CASSLDWTKTEAFF
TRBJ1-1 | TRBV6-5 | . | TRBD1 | TGTGCCACTTTCTCGGACAGGGGGTATGCTGAAGCTTTCTTT | CATFSDRGYAEAFF
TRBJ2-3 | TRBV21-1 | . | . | TGTGCCAGCAGCAAAAGTGGACAGGGGAGCCGCACAGATACGCAGTATTTT | CASSKSGQGSRTDTQYF
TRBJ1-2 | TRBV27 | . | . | TGTGCCAGCAGTGGGGGGGGTGGGTTAAACTATGGCTACACCTTC | CASSGGGGLNYGYTF
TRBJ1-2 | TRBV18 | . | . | TGTGCCAGCTCACCTTCGGTCAGTGCTAACTATGGCTACACCTTC | CASSPSVSANYGYTF
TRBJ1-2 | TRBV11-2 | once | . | TGTGCCAGCAGCTTAGGTGTTTCTACAGGGGGCTACACCTTC | CASSLGVSTGGYTF
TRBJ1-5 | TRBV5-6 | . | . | TGTGCCAGCAGCTATGGTAGGCTGCCTGGGCAGCCCCAGCATTTT | CASSYGRLPGQPQHF
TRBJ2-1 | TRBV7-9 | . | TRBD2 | TGTGCCAGCAGCTTAGGGGCCGGGGGGGCAACGTCCTACAATGAGCAGTTCTTC | CASSLGAGGATSYNEQFF
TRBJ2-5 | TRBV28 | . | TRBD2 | TGTGCCAGCAGTTTTTCGGGCGTTAGCGGGGGGGCCGTGGAGACCCAGTACTTC | CASSFSGVSGGAVETQYF
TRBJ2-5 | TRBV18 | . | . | TGTGCCAGCTCACCAGCAATTCAAGAGACCCAGTACTTC | CASSPAIQETQYF